Presented here are 23 T cell receptor beta chains from one specimen sequenced in a study. TCRdb passed the RT-PCR reads through MiXCR, listing each CDR3 protein once. The sample has more than 550,000 distinct CDR3 sequences, 14% seen once. The specimen was memory CD4+ T cells from blood. These receptors all stem from a female donor in good health, serving as a healthy control.

This clonotype was detected many times. V is TRBV11-2 and J is TRBJ2-2; D may correspond to TRBD1 or TRBD2 (5 bases each). Trimming took 0 bases from V and 6 from J, leaving 14 bases between them. Germline values: CDR1 SGHAT, CDR2 FQNNGV. CDR3 length: 16 amino acids. As DNA, the CDR3 is TGTGCCAGCAGCTTAGAAGGCAGGGCGGGTCCCGGGGAGCTGTTTTTT. Translated, it gives CASSLEGRAGPGELFF. The variable domain in full, with the rest retrieved from reference TRBV11-2 and TRBJ2-2, is EAGVAQSPRYKIIEKRQSVAFWCNPISGHATLYWYQQILGQGPKLLIQFQNNGVVDDSQLPKDRFSAERLKGVDSTLKIQPAKLEDSAVYLCASSLEGRAGPGELFFGEGSRLTVL.

V gene TRBV7-8 combines with J gene TRBJ1-5; D unresolved. CDR1 and CDR2 (germline): SGHVS, FQNEAQ. V shed 4 bases and J shed 4 bases, with 17 bases lying between them. The CDR3 has 16 residues. CDR3 in DNA: TGTGCCAGCAGCTCTTCGCCTACAGCGGGGAATCAGCCCCAGCATTTT. It encodes CASSSSPTAGNQPQHF.

This clonotype was observed a few times. This sequence joins TRBV7-2 and TRBJ2-5, with 8 bases matching TRBD2. J gave up 5 bases and V 5 bases, and 4 bases lay outside the gene matches. Germline assignment: CDR1 SGHTA and CDR2 FQGNSA. CDR3 length: 13 residues. The CDR3 protein is CASSPREVETQYF. Written as DNA, the CDR3 is TGTGCCAGCAGCCCGCGGGAGGTGGAGACCCAGTACTTC.

This clonotype was recorded at least ten times. The gene calls are TRBV10-3 and TRBJ2-7, with D perhaps matching TRBD2 (5 bases). The CDR3 sequence is 15 residues long. Trimming cost V 0 bases and J 3 bases, with 12 bases left between them. Per the germline V gene, CDR1 is ENHRY and CDR2 is SYGVKD. The CDR3 sequence is CAISESSGTDYEQYF. The CDR3 DNA is TGTGCCATCAGTGAGTCGTCGGGAACAGACTACGAGCAGTACTTC.

The chain links TRBV6-1 to TRBJ1-2; D is possibly TRBD1 (6 bases). V gave up 2 bases and J gave up 4 bases, with 14 bases separating them. The CDR3 contains 15 residues. CDR1 is MNHNS and CDR2 is SASEGT in the germline V gene. In DNA form, the CDR3 reads TGTGCCAGCAGTGAAAGACGTGGGGGCAGCTATGGCTACACCTTC. Its translation is CASSERRGGSYGYTF.

This clonotype came up a few times. This rearrangement joins TRBV9 to TRBJ2-1; 12 nucleotides agree with TRBD2. This CDR3 is built from 15 residues. CDR1 and CDR2 from the germline V gene are SGDLS and YYNGEE. After removal of 4 bases from V and 10 bases from J, the junction contained 9 bases not matched to a gene. In DNA, the CDR3 is TGTGCCAGCAGCCAAAGACTAGCGGGAGTGGGCGAGCAGTTCTTC. Translated, it gives CASSQRLAGVGEQFF.

This clonotype was observed at least ten times. The V gene is TRBV29-1, the J gene TRBJ2-7, with a weak D call TRBD2 (5 bases). CDR1 SQVTM and CDR2 ANQGSEA come from the germline V gene. Between the trimmed V and J ends, which lost 7 bases and 2 bases, there was a span of 15 bases. CDR3 length: 13 amino acids. The CDR3 reads CSGADSGTYEQYF. The CDR3 coding sequence is TGCAGCGGAGCGGATTCCGGGACCTACGAGCAGTACTTC.

This chain joins TRBV4-2 and TRBJ2-1; the match to TRBD2 covers 10 bases. After removal of 5 bases from V and 4 bases from J, the junction contained 8 bases not matched to a gene. Germline V CDR1 and CDR2: LGHNA, YNFKEQ. The CDR3 extends over 16 amino acids. The CDR3 nucleotides are TGTGCCAGCAGCACTCTAGCGGGAGCCCTTTACAATGAGCAGTTCTTC. Amino acids: CASSTLAGALYNEQFF.

This clonotype was picked up a small number of times. The chain joins TRBV20-1 to TRBJ2-7, with 7 nucleotides matching TRBD2. The germline CDR1 and CDR2 sequences are DFQATT and SNEGSKA (reference sequence). The length of the CDR3 is 14 residues. The V gene end was trimmed by 6 bases and the J gene end by 2 bases; junction bases not matched to a gene: 10. Written as DNA, the CDR3 is TGCAGTGCCTCACGGGCTAGCGGAACCTACGAGCAGTACTTC. This sequence encodes CSASRASGTYEQYF.

The sample holds a few counts of this clonotype. V gene TRBV6-2 or TRBV6-3 combines with J gene TRBJ2-1; D is unresolved. The germline CDR1 and CDR2 sequences are MNHEY and SVGEGT. This CDR3 is built from 14 residues. V shed 1 base and J shed 9 bases, with 13 bases lying between them. CDR3 sequence (DNA): TGTGCCAGCAGTTACTACAGAGATGGCATTGAGCAGTTCTTC. Protein sequence: CASSYYRDGIEQFF.

This clonotype was picked up a small number of times. The chain has TRBV6-2 or TRBV6-3 and TRBJ1-1; D is ambiguous. Germline CDR1 MNHEY, CDR2 SVGEGT. V was cut by 7 bases and J by 4 bases, with 13 bases left in between. The CDR3 length is 13 residues. The DNA for the CDR3 is TGTGCCAGCACCCGTAACTGGGGCACTGAAGCTTTCTTT. This codes for CASTRNWGTEAFF.

This clonotype was seen only a few times. The rearrangement uses TRBV4-3 and TRBJ2-7, with 8 positions matching TRBD2. The trim removed 3 bases at V and 2 bases at J, leaving 9 bases unmatched. Germline loops: CDR1 LGHNA, CDR2 YSLEER. The CDR3 spans 16 residues. CDR3 region: CASSQERGPTPYEQYF. The CDR3 coding sequence is TGCGCCAGCAGCCAGGAGCGGGGGCCCACTCCCTACGAGCAGTACTTC.

In this sample, this clonotype turned up once. This may stem from a read error, because a much larger clone lies one nucleotide away. The chain joins TRBV7-3 to TRBJ2-2; maybe TRBD2 (6 bases). Germline-derived CDR1 and CDR2 are SGHTA and FQGTGA. CDR3 size: 17 residues. The CDR3 sequence: CASSPPGGSYNTGELYF. The CDR3 DNA reads TGTGCCAGCAGCCCCCCCGGGGGTAGCTATAACACCGGGGAGCTGTATTTT.

This clonotype has at least ten counts. The chain employs TRBV6-5 and TRBJ2-3; 9 positions agree with TRBD2. The V and J ends lost 0 bases and 6 bases, in that order; junction bases with no gene match: 7. Germline V gene sequence: CDR1 MNHEY, CDR2 SVGAGI. The CDR3 loop spans 16 amino acids. CDR3 in DNA: TGTGCCAGCAGTTACTCTCCGGCGGGAGGGCCGGATACGCAGTATTTT. Its protein is CASSYSPAGGPDTQYF.

The chain recombines TRBV7-6 with TRBJ2-2; D perhaps matches TRBD2 (5 bases). The germline V and J ends were trimmed by 2 bases and 6 bases, with 7 bases remaining between them. CDR3 length: 13 residues. Germline V gives CDR1 SGHVS, CDR2 FNYEAQ. In nucleotides, the CDR3 is TGTGCCAGCAGCTTACACGGGGCCGGGGAGCTGTTTTTT. It translates to CASSLHGAGELFF.

This clonotype appeared a few times. This chain uses TRBV18 with TRBJ1-3, with D unresolved. This CDR3 region has 14 residues. V lost 4 bases and J 4 bases, leaving 11 bases between the germline ends. CDR1 KGHSH and CDR2 LQKENI come from the germline V gene. CDR3 bases: TGTGCCAGCTCACTAGAGGCTTCCGGAAACACCATATATTTT. This codes for CASSLEASGNTIYF.

This clonotype was picked up a small number of times. The V call is TRBV18, the J call TRBJ2-4, with 10 bases fitting TRBD2. The CDR3 is 16 amino acids. Germline V gives CDR1 KGHSH, CDR2 LQKENI. J lost 6 bases, V lost 0 bases, and 5 bases had no gene match. CDR3 sequence: CASSPPGLAFGNIQYF. Here the CDR3 DNA reads TGTGCCAGCTCACCACCGGGACTAGCGTTCGGAAACATTCAGTACTTC.

J is TRBJ1-2 and V is TRBV6-5; the match to TRBD1 covers 8 bases. J was trimmed by 3 bases and V by 0 bases; bases with no gene match: 6. The length of the CDR3 is 16 residues. CDR1 is MNHEY, CDR2 SVGAGI, per germline. CDR3 DNA: TGTGCCAGCAGTTACTCGGGGTCAGGGGGCGACTATGGCTACACCTTC. This gives the protein CASSYSGSGGDYGYTF.

This clonotype has only a few counts. The chain has TRBV20-1 and TRBJ1-2, with 7 bases that match TRBD1. This CDR3 contains 16 residues. Germline loops: CDR1 DFQATT, CDR2 SNEGSKA (reference sequence). J gave up 8 bases and V 0 bases, and 15 bases lay outside the gene matches. This chain's CDR3 is CSARETPGGGTRGYTF. The CDR3 DNA reads TGCAGTGCTAGAGAAACCCCAGGGGGGGGTACTAGGGGCTACACCTTC.

This clonotype showed up just a few times. The chain carries TRBV24-1 and TRBJ2-3; 7 positions agree with TRBD1. V lost 2 bases and J lost 4; bases outside the gene matches: 8. CDR3 length: 16 amino acids. Germline CDR1 is KGHDR and CDR2 is SFDVKD. CDR3 sequence: CATSDSRQGSADTQYF. In nucleotides, the CDR3 is TGTGCCACCAGTGATTCGCGACAGGGTTCAGCAGATACGCAGTATTTT.

This clonotype was detected only a few times. The V call is TRBV18, the J call TRBJ2-7, with TRBD1 identical over 10 bases. The CDR3 is 17 residues long. In germline, CDR1 is KGHSH, CDR2 LQKENI. J was trimmed by 1 base and V by 2 bases; bases with no gene match: 8. This chain's CDR3 is CASSPRPGQGFSYEQYF. In DNA form, the CDR3 reads TGTGCCAGCTCACCAAGACCGGGACAGGGGTTTTCCTACGAGCAGTACTTC.

This clonotype has a handful of counts. V and J are TRBV12-5 and TRBJ1-1, with TRBD1 as a possible D gene (5 bases). With 0 bases removed from V and 4 bases from J, the gap between germline ends came to 18 bases. This CDR3 is 17 amino acids long. CDR1 and CDR2 (germline): LGHNT, FRNRAP. DNA for the CDR3: TGTGCTAGTGGTTTGGTACTTAATCCAGGGATGGCCACTGAAGCTTTCTTT. Its protein is CASGLVLNPGMATEAFF.

The chain has TRBV20-1 and TRBJ2-3; D remains ambiguous. Germline assignment: CDR1 DFQATT and CDR2 SNEGSKA (reference sequence). Trimming pared 6 bases from V and 4 bases from J, leaving 17 bases between. CDR3 length: 14 residues. Here the CDR3 DNA reads TGCAGTGCCGCAATGGGGTTCGGCGCAGATACGCAGTATTTT. Its protein product is CSAAMGFGADTQYF.